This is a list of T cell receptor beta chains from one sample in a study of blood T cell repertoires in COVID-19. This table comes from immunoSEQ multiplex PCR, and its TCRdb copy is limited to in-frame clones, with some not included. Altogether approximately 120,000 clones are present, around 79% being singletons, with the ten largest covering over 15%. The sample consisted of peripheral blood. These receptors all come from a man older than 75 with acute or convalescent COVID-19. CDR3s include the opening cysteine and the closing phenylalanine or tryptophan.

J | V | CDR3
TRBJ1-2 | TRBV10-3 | CANLEQAALYGYTF
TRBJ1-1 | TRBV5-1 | CASRGETYTEAFF
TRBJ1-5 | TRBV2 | CASTRGYSNQPQHF
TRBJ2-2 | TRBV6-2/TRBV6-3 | CASSYKAGALTTGELFF
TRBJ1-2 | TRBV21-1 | CASSNPPPSRYGYTF
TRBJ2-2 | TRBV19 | CASSIGGAGELFF
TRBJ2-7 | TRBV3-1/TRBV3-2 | CASSQKSGVGEQYF
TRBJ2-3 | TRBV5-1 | CASSFESSGGRTDTQYF
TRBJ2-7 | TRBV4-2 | CASSQAQSQAYEQYF
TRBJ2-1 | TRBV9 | CASSATGGVGGEQFF
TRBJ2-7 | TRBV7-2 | CASSLGPGQGFEQYF
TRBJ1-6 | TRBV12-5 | CASGLGIRLGGIQSPLHF
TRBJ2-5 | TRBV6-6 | CASSYRDIVGETQYF
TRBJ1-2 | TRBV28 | CAVRQANNYGYTF
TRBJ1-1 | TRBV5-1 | CASSLPGSKGTEAFF
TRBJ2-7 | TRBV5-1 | CASSPTQGVYEQYF
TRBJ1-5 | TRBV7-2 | CASSSSPPDRGQPQHF
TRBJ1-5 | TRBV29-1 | CSVLPTGPNQPQHF
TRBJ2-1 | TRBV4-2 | CASSHGQINEQFF
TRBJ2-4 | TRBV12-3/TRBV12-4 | CASSSNRGLQYF
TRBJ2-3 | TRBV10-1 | CASPGGPTTDTQYF
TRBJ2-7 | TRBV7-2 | CASTRPLAGGESSYEQYF
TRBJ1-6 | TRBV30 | CAWSPPGQNNSPLHF
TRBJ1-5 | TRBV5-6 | CASSLAGQYQPQHF
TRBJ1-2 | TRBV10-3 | CAISETRQGVDYGYTF
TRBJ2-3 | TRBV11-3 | CASSLRADTQYF
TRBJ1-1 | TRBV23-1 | CASSHKRTEAFF
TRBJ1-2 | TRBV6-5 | CASRTGGAYGYTF
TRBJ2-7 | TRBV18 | CASSPPFLAGGLHYEQYF
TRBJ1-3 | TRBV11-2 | CAMGTGSGNTIYF
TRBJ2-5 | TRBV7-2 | CASTGTGVFETQYF
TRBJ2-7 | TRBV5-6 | CASSLVGQGGSEQYF
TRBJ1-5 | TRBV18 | CASSPDQAGINQPQHF
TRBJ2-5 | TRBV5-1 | CASSLELAGGPETQYF
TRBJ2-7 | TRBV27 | CASKTDRLAYEQYF
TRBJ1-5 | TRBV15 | CATSRVAGNQPQHF
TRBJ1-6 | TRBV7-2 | CASSRWSQGGWYNSPLHF
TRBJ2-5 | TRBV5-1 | CASSTSPEETQYF
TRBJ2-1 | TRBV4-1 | CASSQVAGQVLNEQFF
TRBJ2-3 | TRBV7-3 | CASTPSPWTSTDTQYF
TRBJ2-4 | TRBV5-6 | CASSQRDTGTGGNIQYF
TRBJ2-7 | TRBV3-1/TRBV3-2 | CASSQVDDTRYEQYF
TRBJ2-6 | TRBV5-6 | CASSSPGTGANVLTF
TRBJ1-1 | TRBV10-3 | CAIRTGTPNTEAFF
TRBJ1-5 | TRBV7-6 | CATNPPRGGRGHNQPQHF
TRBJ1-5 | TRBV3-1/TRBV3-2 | CASSPDRDQPQHF
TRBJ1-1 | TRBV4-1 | CASSQRGTEAFF
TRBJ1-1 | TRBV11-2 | CASSLGTHYTEAFF
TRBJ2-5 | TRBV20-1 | CSASLQNQETQYF
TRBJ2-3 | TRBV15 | CATSRDDRVSTDTQYF
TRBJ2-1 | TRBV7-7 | CASSFNRDNEQFF
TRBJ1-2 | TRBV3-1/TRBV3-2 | CASSLYQDGYTF
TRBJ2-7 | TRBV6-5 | CASGDRERYEQYF
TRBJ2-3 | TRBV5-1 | CASSSGGTSTDTQYF